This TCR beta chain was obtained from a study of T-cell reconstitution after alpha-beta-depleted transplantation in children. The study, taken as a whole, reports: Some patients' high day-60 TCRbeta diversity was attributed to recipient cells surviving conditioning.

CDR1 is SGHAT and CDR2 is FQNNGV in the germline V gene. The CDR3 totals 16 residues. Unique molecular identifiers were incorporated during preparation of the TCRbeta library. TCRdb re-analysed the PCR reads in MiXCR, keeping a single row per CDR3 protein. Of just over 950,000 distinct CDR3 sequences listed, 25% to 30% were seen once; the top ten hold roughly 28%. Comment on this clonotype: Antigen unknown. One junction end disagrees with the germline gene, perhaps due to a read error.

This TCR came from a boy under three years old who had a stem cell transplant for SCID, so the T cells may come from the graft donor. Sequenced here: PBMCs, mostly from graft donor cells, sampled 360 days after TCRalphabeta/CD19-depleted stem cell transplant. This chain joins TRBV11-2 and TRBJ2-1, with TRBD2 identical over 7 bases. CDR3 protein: CAGSFSGRARGDEQFF. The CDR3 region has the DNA TGTGCCGGCAGCTTTTCAGGGCGGGCCCGGGGGGATGAGCAGTTCTTC.